These 14 T cell receptor beta chains originate from one sample sequenced in a study of cytomegalovirus exposure and HLA in healthy donors. The PCR was carried out with 60 Vbeta primers and 13 Jbeta primers. TCRdb's table, derived via immunoSEQ multiplex PCR, lists solely in-frame clones and lacks some. Counted here are about 190,000 clones, almost 80% occurring once; the ten biggest clones make up 1.6%. Sequencing used PBMCs. The receptor set was obtained from a woman under 30 in good health and CMV-seronegative.

This chain links TRBV10-3 with TRBJ2-5; D is possibly TRBD1 (6 bases). V shed 4 bases and J shed 2 bases, with 14 bases lying between them. CDR1 is ENHRY, CDR2 SYGVKD, per germline. The CDR3 is made up of 15 amino acids. CDR3 protein: CAISVSGTSQETQYF. Here the CDR3 DNA reads TGTGCCATCAGTGTTTCAGGGACATCACAAGAGACCCAGTACTTC.

This chain joins TRBV23-1 and TRBJ1-5; D might be TRBD1 (6 bases). TRBV23-1 counts as an open reading frame of uncertain function. Trimming removed 2 bases at V and 6 bases at J, with 8 bases between. The CDR3 has 13 amino acids. The CDR3 region has the DNA TGCGCCAGCAGTCAAACAGGGTTTCAGCCCCAGCATTTT. It specifies CASSQTGFQPQHF.

The genes are TRBV6-5 and TRBJ1-5, with TRBD1 matching 10 bases. V was pared by 5 bases and J by 4 bases, with 2 bases of the junction left unmatched. CDR1 is MNHEY, CDR2 SVGAGI, per germline. The CDR3 loop spans 14 amino acids. CDR3 sequence reads: CASSRDRGNQPQHF. CDR3 nucleotide sequence: TGTGCCAGCAGTCGGGACAGGGGTAATCAGCCCCAGCATTTT.

The J gene is TRBJ1-2, the V gene TRBV2; the D gene is possibly TRBD1 (5 bases). Between the trimmed V and J ends, which lost 3 bases and 3 bases, there was a span of 11 bases. This CDR3 has 14 residues. Germline assignment: CDR1 SNHLY and CDR2 FYNNEI. The CDR3 nucleotides read TGTGCCAGCAGTGACTTGGCGGGGGACTATGGCTACACCTTC. Translated, it gives CASSDLAGDYGYTF.

The CDR3: CASSALPGGARAHGYTF. The DNA for the CDR3 is TGCGCCAGCAGCGCCCTACCTGGGGGGGCAAGGGCACATGGCTACACCTTC. J is TRBJ1-2 and V is TRBV5-1; perhaps TRBD1 as D (6 bases). CDR1 is SGHRS, CDR2 YFSETQ, per germline. V lost 4 bases to trimming and J lost 6 bases, with 25 bases between them. The CDR3 runs to 17 residues.

The rearrangement uses TRBV25-1 and TRBJ1-3; 7 bases map to TRBD1. V dropped 4 bases and J dropped 4; count of bases not matched to a gene: 13. The V gene's germline CDR1 is MGHDK and CDR2 SYGVNS. CDR3 size: 17 residues. The CDR3 DNA reads as TGTGCCAGCAGTGCGACAGGGAAGTATACTGCAGGAAACACCATATATTTT. This sequence encodes CASSATGKYTAGNTIYF. The full variable domain, with the rest looked up from reference TRBV25-1 and TRBJ1-3, is EADIYQTPRYLVIGTGKKITLECSQTMGHDKMYWYQQDPGMELHLIHYSYGVNSTEKGDLSSESTVSRIRTEHFPLTLESARPSHTSQYLCASSATGKYTAGNTIYFGEGSWLTVV.

This chain connects TRBV5-4 to TRBJ2-3; possible D gene TRBD2, 5 bases. This CDR3 region has 15 residues. V was trimmed by 1 base and J by 0 bases, leaving 9 bases between them. CDR1 is SGHNT and CDR2 is YYREEE in the germline V gene (reference sequence). The DNA of the CDR3 is TGTGCCAGCAGCTTGAGCGGAACTAGCACAGATACGCAGTATTTT. Amino acids: CASSLSGTSTDTQYF. The complete variable domain, with remaining parts taken from reference TRBV5-4 and TRBJ2-3, reads ETGVTQSPTHLIKTRGQQVTLRCSSQSGHNTVSWYQQALGQGPQFIFQYYREEENGRGNFPPRFSGLQFPNYSSELNVNALELDDSALYLCASSLSGTSTDTQYFGPGTRLTVL.

This chain uses TRBV5-1 with TRBJ2-1, with TRBD1 identical over 7 bases. The germline V gene encodes CDR1 SGHRS and CDR2 YFSETQ. After removal of 7 bases from V and 0 bases from J, the junction contained 10 bases not matched to a gene. The CDR3 totals 16 residues. The CDR3 DNA sequence: TGCGCCAGCCGGGTCGAGGGGGCGGCCTCCTACAATGAGCAGTTCTTC. Amino acid sequence: CASRVEGAASYNEQFF.

The rearrangement joins TRBV7-2 to TRBJ2-5; weak D call: TRBD2 (5 bases). The germline V gene encodes CDR1 SGHTA and CDR2 FQGNSA. The CDR3 totals 15 residues. The V end was cut by 1 base, the J end by 5 bases, with 14 bases between. The CDR3 coding sequence is TGTGCCAGCAGCTTAGGGACTGCTGGGGTGGAGACCCAGTACTTC. Protein sequence: CASSLGTAGVETQYF.

The chain employs TRBV7-6 and TRBJ2-7, with TRBD2 matching over 11 bases. V was pared by 2 bases and J by 6 bases, with 3 bases of the junction left unmatched. The CDR3 totals 14 residues. Germline CDR1 SGHVS, CDR2 FNYEAQ. CDR3 nucleotides: TGTGCCAGCAGCTTACTCCTAGCGGGAGGCGAGCAGTACTTC. Protein: CASSLLLAGGEQYF.

This chain connects TRBV21-1 to TRBJ2-3; TRBD2 is the table's D call and was not checked against the DNA. TRBV21-1 is classified as a pseudogene. CDR3 length: 13 residues. The CDR3: CARYQEVADTQYF. The DNA for the CDR3 is TGTGCCAGGTACCAGGAGGTGGCAGATACGCAGTATTTT.

This clone appeared a single time. The V gene is TRBV15, the J gene TRBJ2-5; TRBD2 agrees at 9 bases. CDR3 length: 16 amino acids. V shed 1 base, J shed 2 bases, and the junction held 5 bases outside the gene matches. CDR1 is LNHNV and CDR2 is YYDKDF in the germline V gene (reference sequence). As DNA, the CDR3 is TGTGCCACCAGCAGAGTAGTAGCGGGAGAACAAGAGACCCAGTACTTC. This gives the protein CATSRVVAGEQETQYF.

J is TRBJ1-6 and V is TRBV25-1; 8 bases are a match to TRBD1. The germline gives CDR1 MGHDK, CDR2 SYGVNS. The CDR3 extends over 16 amino acids. J was trimmed by 2 bases and V by 4 bases; bases with no gene match: 4. CDR3 in amino acids: CASSGPGGPYNSPLHF. CDR3 in DNA: TGTGCCAGCAGTGGTCCAGGGGGCCCCTATAATTCACCCCTCCACTTT.

The V and J genes are TRBV19 and TRBJ2-5; the match to TRBD1 covers 8 bases. This CDR3 spans 13 amino acids. V lost 5 bases to trimming and J lost 5 bases; unmatched junction nucleotides: 4. Germline V gene lookup returns CDR1 LNHDA and CDR2 SQIVND (reference sequence). CDR3 nucleotide sequence: TGTGCCAGTAGTGCGGACAGGGAGGAGACCCAGTACTTC. It yields the protein CASSADREETQYF.